Listed below are T cell receptor beta chains from one sample, sequenced in a study of cytomegalovirus exposure and HLA in healthy donors. The repertoire was sequenced with immunoSEQ multiplex PCR; TCRdb's copy has only in-frame clones and lacks some. The sample holds some 240,000 clones; around 87% are singletons and the top ten take roughly 2%. Sequenced material: PBMCs. Receptors originate from a young woman in good health and CMV-seropositive. CDR3s include the opening cysteine and the closing phenylalanine or tryptophan. Fields, in order: D gene, clone size, J gene, V gene, CDR3 protein, CDR3 DNA. A D gene is named only where the DNA matches it firmly. Some rows have no size entry. The others give once, few or many, or a class for an expanded clone.

>TRBD1|few|TRBJ1-5|TRBV10-3
CAISEGTVPNQPQHF
TGTGCCATCAGTGAGGGGACAGTTCCCAATCAGCCCCAGCATTTT
>TRBD2|-|TRBJ2-5|TRBV28
CASSLRTGTSGVGHETQYF
TGTGCCAGCAGTCTCCGGACCGGGACTAGCGGGGTGGGTCATGAGACCCAGTACTTC
>-|-|TRBJ2-7|TRBV5-4
CASSLGQGLGYEQYF
TGTGCCAGCAGCTTGGGCCAGGGGCTGGGCTACGAGCAGTACTTC
>-|-|TRBJ2-1|TRBV15
CATSRGTAYNEQFF
TGTGCCACCAGCAGAGGGACAGCTTACAATGAGCAGTTCTTC
>-|-|TRBJ2-1|TRBV5-1
CASSLGGAIDNEQFF
TGCGCCAGCAGCTTGGGCGGGGCCATAGACAATGAGCAGTTCTTC
>TRBD2|-|TRBJ2-1|TRBV2
CASSFTELAGNYNEQFF
TGTGCCAGCAGTTTCACAGAGCTAGCGGGAAACTACAATGAGCAGTTCTTC
>-|-|TRBJ2-1|TRBV7-6
CASSTRDNSYNEQFF
TGTGCCAGCAGCACACGGGACAACTCCTACAATGAGCAGTTCTTC
>TRBD1|-|TRBJ1-5|TRBV6-6
CASSYGTELNQPQHF
TGTGCCAGCAGTTACGGGACAGAACTAAATCAGCCCCAGCATTTT
>-|-|TRBJ1-1|TRBV29-1
CSVERTAMNTEAFF
TGCAGCGTTGAGAGAACAGCCATGAACACTGAAGCTTTCTTT
>TRBD1|-|TRBJ2-5|TRBV18
CASSPGQRQTQYF
TGTGCCAGCTCACCGGGACAGAGGCAGACCCAGTACTTC
>TRBD2|-|TRBJ2-7|TRBV28
CASSLVAGGMAYEQYF
TGTGCCAGCAGTTTGGTTGCGGGAGGGATGGCCTACGAGCAGTACTTC
>-|-|TRBJ1-3|TRBV5-1
CASSLWSGISGNTIYF
TGCGCCAGCAGCTTGTGGTCGGGGATCTCTGGAAACACCATATATTTT
>-|-|TRBJ2-3|TRBV28
CASTLGGGRNTDTQYF
TGTGCCAGCACCCTGGGGGGTGGCAGGAACACAGATACGCAGTATTTT
>TRBD2|-|TRBJ2-7|TRBV28
CASGGLAGAYEQYF
TGTGCCAGCGGGGGGCTAGCGGGAGCCTACGAGCAGTACTTC
>TRBD1|once|TRBJ1-1|TRBV28
CASSSLAGQGARVFMNTEAFF
TGTGCCAGCAGTTCCTTGGCGGGACAGGGGGCTCGAGTATTTATGAACACTGAAGCTTTCTTT
>-|-|TRBJ1-1|TRBV11-3
CASSLEHGTEAFF
TGTGCCAGCAGCTTAGAACATGGCACTGAAGCTTTCTTT
>-|few|TRBJ2-7|TRBV4-1
CASRSSSLWAEQYF
TGCGCCAGCAGATCCTCGAGTTTGTGGGCCGAGCAGTACTTC
>-|-|TRBJ1-2|TRBV19
CASTPARTTYGYTF
TGTGCCAGTACCCCTGCTCGGACAACCTATGGCTACACCTTC
>-|-|TRBJ2-1|TRBV9
CASSVEGRGAFNEQFF
TGTGCCAGCAGCGTAGAGGGCAGGGGGGCCTTCAATGAGCAGTTCTTC
>-|-|TRBJ2-1|TRBV5-4
CASSLETRSYNEQFF
TGTGCCAGCAGCTTGGAAACGCGCTCCTACAATGAGCAGTTCTTC
>-|-|TRBJ2-1|TRBV11-2
CASSLGDFYYNEQFF
TGTGCCAGCAGCTTAGGAGACTTCTACTACAATGAGCAGTTCTTC
>-|-|TRBJ1-5|TRBV4-1
CASSPLWRGSNQPQHF
TGCGCCAGCAGCCCATTGTGGAGGGGAAGCAATCAGCCCCAGCATTTT
>-|-|TRBJ1-1|TRBV2
CASKGRGGVNTEAFF
TGTGCCAGCAAAGGTCGAGGGGGGGTGAACACTGAAGCTTTCTTT
>-|-|TRBJ1-5|TRBV30
CAWGQGHKPQHF
TGTGCCTGGGGGCAGGGCCATAAGCCCCAGCATTTT
>-|-|TRBJ1-1|TRBV9
CASSVGDLPGGNTEAFF
TGTGCCAGCAGCGTAGGAGATTTACCCGGGGGGAACACTGAAGCTTTCTTT
>-|-|TRBJ2-6|TRBV19
CASSPSGSGANVLTF
TGTGCCAGTAGTCCAAGCGGCTCTGGGGCCAACGTCCTGACTTTC
>TRBD2|once|TRBJ2-4|TRBV18
CASSPSPLGGSIQYF
TGTGCCAGCTCACCATCCCCACTAGGCGGGAGCATTCAGTACTTC
>-|-|TRBJ2-7|TRBV6-5
CASNLHSGRDEQYF
TGTGCCAGCAATTTACATTCAGGGCGCGACGAGCAGTACTTC
>TRBD2|-|TRBJ2-2|TRBV19
CASSIPETGGPDTGELFF
TGTGCCAGTAGTATACCCGAAACGGGAGGGCCAGACACCGGGGAGCTGTTTTTT
>-|-|TRBJ2-1|TRBV6-5
CASSYSQGGVNEQFF
TGTGCCAGCAGTTACTCGCAGGGGGGCGTCAATGAGCAGTTCTTC
>-|-|TRBJ2-3|TRBV7-3
CASSLLQGDTQYF
TGTGCCAGCAGCTTACTGCAGGGAGATACGCAGTATTTT
>-|-|TRBJ1-5|TRBV6-1
CASSSYQPQHF
TGTGCCAGCAGTTCCTATCAGCCCCAGCATTTT
>TRBD1|-|TRBJ1-1|TRBV27
CASSLDREAEAFF
TGTGCCAGCAGTTTAGACAGGGAGGCTGAAGCTTTCTTT
>TRBD2|-|TRBJ2-1|TRBV6-6
CASRRGLAGFEQFF
TGTGCCAGCAGGAGGGGACTAGCGGGATTTGAGCAGTTCTTC
>TRBD1|-|TRBJ1-2|TRBV14
CASSQDEGADGYTF
TGTGCCAGCAGCCAAGATGAGGGGGCAGATGGCTACACCTTC
>TRBD2|few|TRBJ2-3|TRBV5-1
CASRERETDTQYF
TGCGCCAGCAGGGAGCGGGAGACAGATACGCAGTATTTT
>TRBD1|-|TRBJ2-7|TRBV5-1
CASSWGQGKDDEQYF
TGCGCCAGCAGCTGGGGACAGGGAAAGGACGACGAGCAGTACTTC
>-|-|TRBJ2-3|TRBV25-1
CASSETDSSSSDTQYF
TGTGCCAGCAGTGAAACCGACAGCAGCAGTTCAGATACGCAGTATTTT
>-|-|TRBJ2-4|TRBV28
CASSLVAVAKNIQYF
TGTGCCAGCAGTTTGGTAGCGGTAGCCAAAAACATTCAGTACTTC
>TRBD1|-|TRBJ2-7|TRBV5-1
CASSWTGGREQYF
TGCGCCAGCAGCTGGACAGGGGGGCGCGAGCAGTACTTC
>TRBD1|-|TRBJ1-2|TRBV27
CASSFLGTESYGYTF
TGTGCCAGCAGTTTCCTCGGGACAGAGTCCTATGGCTACACCTTC
>-|-|TRBJ2-7|TRBV10-1
CASTLLRGSHEQYF
TGCGCCAGCACCCTTTTGAGGGGGTCGCACGAGCAGTACTTC
>-|-|TRBJ2-3|TRBV30
CAWSVPIAVSTDTQYF
TGTGCCTGGAGTGTACCCATAGCGGTCAGCACAGATACGCAGTATTTT
>-|-|TRBJ2-5|TRBV9
CASSVASISPQETQYF
TGTGCCAGCAGCGTAGCTAGTATATCCCCCCAAGAGACCCAGTACTTC
>TRBD1|-|TRBJ1-1|TRBV4-2
CASRPKRQGGGEAFF
TGTGCCAGCAGGCCGAAACGACAGGGGGGTGGTGAAGCTTTCTTT
>-|-|TRBJ1-4|TRBV10-2
CASSAVIRGGGEKLFF
TGCGCCAGCAGTGCCGTAATCAGGGGCGGTGGGGAAAAACTGTTTTTT
>-|few|TRBJ2-5|TRBV10-3
CAISETQEETQYF
TGTGCCATCAGTGAGACCCAGGAAGAGACCCAGTACTTC
>-|-|TRBJ2-1|TRBV5-6
CASSFRLERNEQFF
TGTGCCAGCAGCTTCCGATTGGAGAGGAATGAGCAGTTCTTC
>-|-|TRBJ2-7|TRBV11-1
CASSFDISYEQYF
TGTGCCAGCAGCTTTGACATCTCCTACGAGCAGTACTTC
>-|-|TRBJ2-2|TRBV9
CASSVTADSNTGELFF
TGTGCCAGCAGCGTAACAGCGGACTCGAACACCGGGGAGCTGTTTTTT
>-|once|TRBJ2-7|TRBV7-6
CASSLAFRVDEQYF
TGTGCCAGCAGCTTAGCGTTCAGGGTGGACGAGCAGTACTTC
>TRBD2|-|TRBJ2-7|TRBV5-5
CASSWGGNSYEQYF
TGTGCCAGCAGCTGGGGGGGAAACTCCTACGAGCAGTACTTC
>-|-|TRBJ1-1|TRBV7-9
CASNRQVNTEAFF
TGTGCCAGTAATCGACAGGTGAACACTGAAGCTTTCTTT